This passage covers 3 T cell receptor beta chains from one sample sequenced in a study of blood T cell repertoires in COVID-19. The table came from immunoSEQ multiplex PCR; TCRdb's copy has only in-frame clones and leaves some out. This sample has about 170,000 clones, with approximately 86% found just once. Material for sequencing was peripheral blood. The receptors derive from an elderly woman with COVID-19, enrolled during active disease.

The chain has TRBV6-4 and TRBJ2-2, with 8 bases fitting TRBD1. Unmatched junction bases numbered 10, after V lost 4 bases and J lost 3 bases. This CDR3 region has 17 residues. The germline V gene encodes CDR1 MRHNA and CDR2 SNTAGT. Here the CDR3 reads CASSVPGGWLDTGELFF. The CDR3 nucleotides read TGTGCCAGCAGTGTCCCAGGGGGCTGGCTGGACACCGGGGAGCTGTTTTTT.

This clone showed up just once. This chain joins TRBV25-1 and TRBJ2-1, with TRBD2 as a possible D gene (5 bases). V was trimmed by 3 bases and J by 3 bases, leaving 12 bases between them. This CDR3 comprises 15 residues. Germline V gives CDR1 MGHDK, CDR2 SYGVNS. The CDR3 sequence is CASSDTGMYYNEQFF. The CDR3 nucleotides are TGTGCCAGCAGTGATACGGGGATGTACTACAATGAGCAGTTCTTC.

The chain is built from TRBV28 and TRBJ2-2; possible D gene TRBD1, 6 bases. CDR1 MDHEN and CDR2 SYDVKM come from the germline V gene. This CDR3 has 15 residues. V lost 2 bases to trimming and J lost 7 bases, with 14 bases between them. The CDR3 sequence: CASSLADSGIGELFF. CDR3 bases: TGTGCCAGCAGTTTAGCGGACAGTGGGATCGGGGAGCTGTTTTTT.